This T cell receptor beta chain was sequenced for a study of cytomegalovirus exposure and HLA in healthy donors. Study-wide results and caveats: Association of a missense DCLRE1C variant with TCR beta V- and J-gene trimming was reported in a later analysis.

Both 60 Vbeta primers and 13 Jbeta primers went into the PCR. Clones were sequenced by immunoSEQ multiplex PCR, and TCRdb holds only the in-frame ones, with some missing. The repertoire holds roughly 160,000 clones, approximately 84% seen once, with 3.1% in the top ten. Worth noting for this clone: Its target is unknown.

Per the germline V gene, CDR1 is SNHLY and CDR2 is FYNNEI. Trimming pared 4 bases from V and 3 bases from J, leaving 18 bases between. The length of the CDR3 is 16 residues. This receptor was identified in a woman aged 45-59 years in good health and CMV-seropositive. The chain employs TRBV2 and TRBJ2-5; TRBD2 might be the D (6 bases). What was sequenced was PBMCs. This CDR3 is CASSVRDLTEKETQYF. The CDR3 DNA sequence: TGTGCCAGCAGTGTCAGGGACTTGACCGAGAAAGAGACCCAGTACTTC.